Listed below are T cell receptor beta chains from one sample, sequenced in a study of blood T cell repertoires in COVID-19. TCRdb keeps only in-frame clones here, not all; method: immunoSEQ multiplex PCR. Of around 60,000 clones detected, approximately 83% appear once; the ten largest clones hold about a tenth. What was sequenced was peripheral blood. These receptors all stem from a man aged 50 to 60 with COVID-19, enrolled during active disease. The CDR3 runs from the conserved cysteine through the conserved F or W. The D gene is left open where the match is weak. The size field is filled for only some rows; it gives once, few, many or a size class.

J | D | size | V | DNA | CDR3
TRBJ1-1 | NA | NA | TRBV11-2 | TGTGCCAGCAGCTTAGTCGTCAGGGTTGAAGCTTTCTTT | CASSLVVRVEAFF
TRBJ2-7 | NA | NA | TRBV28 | TGTGCCAGCAGTGCTCGACTCCAAGGCGAGCAGTACTTC | CASSARLQGEQYF
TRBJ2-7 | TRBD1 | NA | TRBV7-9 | TGTGCCAGCAGCTCGACCGGGACAGAGACGTTTAACCTATACGAGCAGTACTTC | CASSSTGTETFNLYEQYF
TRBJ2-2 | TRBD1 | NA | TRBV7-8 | TGTGCCAGCAGCTCCCAAAACAGGGGTGGCACCGGGGAGCTGTTTTTT | CASSSQNRGGTGELFF
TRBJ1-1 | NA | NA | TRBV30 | TGTGCCTGGAGTCGGGGGGGGCCTACTGAAGCTTTCTTT | CAWSRGGPTEAFF
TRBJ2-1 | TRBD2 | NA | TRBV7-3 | TGTGCCAGCAGCTTAAGTGGGACTAGCGGGAGAATAAATGAGCAGTTCTTC | CASSLSGTSGRINEQFF
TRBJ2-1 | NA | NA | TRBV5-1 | TGCGCCAGCAGCTTGGGGCTGGCTCCCGTTGGTAATGAGCAGTTCTTC | CASSLGLAPVGNEQFF
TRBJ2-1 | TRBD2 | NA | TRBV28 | TGTGCCAGCAGTCAACTAGCGGATTACAATGAGCAGTTCTTC | CASSQLADYNEQFF
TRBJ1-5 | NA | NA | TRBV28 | TGTGCCAGCAGTTTTGAGGGGGGGCGTGGCAATCAGCCCCAGCATTTT | CASSFEGGRGNQPQHF
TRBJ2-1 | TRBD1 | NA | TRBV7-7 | TGTGCTAGCAGCCGATACGCCGGGACAGGGGACAACAATGAGCAGTTCTTC | CASSRYAGTGDNNEQFF
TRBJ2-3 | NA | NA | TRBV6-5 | TGTGCCAGCAGGCAGGACAGAAGCACAGATACGCAGTATTTT | CASRQDRSTDTQYF
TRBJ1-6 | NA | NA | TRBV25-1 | TGTGCCAGCAGCCGAATGACGGGGGCCCTCCACTTT | CASSRMTGALHF
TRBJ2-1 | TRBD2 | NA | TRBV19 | TGTGCCAGTAGTAGCGGGAGCTCCTACAATGAGCAGTTCTTC | CASSSGSSYNEQFF
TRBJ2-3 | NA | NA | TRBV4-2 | TGTGCCAGCAGCCAAGACGGAACAGAACCAGATACGCAGTATTTT | CASSQDGTEPDTQYF
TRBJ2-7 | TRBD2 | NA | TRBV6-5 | TGTGCCAGCAGTTACAGTCCGGCTAGCGGATCCTACGAGCAGTACTTC | CASSYSPASGSYEQYF
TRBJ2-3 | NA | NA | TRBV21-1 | TGTGCCAGCAGCAATTCAGGGGGAGCACACACAGATACGCAGTATTTT | CASSNSGGAHTDTQYF
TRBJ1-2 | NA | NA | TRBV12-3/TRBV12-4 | TGTGCCAGCAGCGCGTCGCGACACGGCTACACCTTC | CASSASRHGYTF
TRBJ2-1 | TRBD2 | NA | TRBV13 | TGTGCCAGCAGCTCCAACTCTAGCGGGAGGGCGCAGTTCTTC | CASSSNSSGRAQFF
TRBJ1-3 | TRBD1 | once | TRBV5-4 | TGTGCCAGCAGCTTGGGAGGACAGGTATCTGGAAACACCATATATTTT | CASSLGGQVSGNTIYF
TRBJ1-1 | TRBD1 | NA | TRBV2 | TGTGCCAGCACCAGACAGGGGCCCACTGAAGCTTTCTTT | CASTRQGPTEAFF
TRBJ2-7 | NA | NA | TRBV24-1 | TGTGCCACCAGTGATCCGCCGAGTTACGAGCAGTACTTC | CATSDPPSYEQYF
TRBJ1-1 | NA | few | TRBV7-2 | TGTGCCAGCAGCCTTGACTCAGGGTACCTTTTTGCTTTCTTT | CASSLDSGYLFAFF
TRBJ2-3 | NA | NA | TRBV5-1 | TGCGCCAGCAGCCCACCGGTCGAGCGTACGCAGTATTTT | CASSPPVERTQYF
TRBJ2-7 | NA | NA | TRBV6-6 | TGTGCCAGCAGTTACTCGAAAGGAGCGGGCCAGTACTTC | CASSYSKGAGQYF
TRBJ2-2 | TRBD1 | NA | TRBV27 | TGTGCCTGGGACAGGGGGCTGGTCGGGGAGCTGTTTTTT | CAWDRGLVGELFF
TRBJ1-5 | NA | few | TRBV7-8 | TGTGCCAGCAGCTTAGTGGGGGGACGGGAGACCAATCAGCCCCAGCATTTT | CASSLVGGRETNQPQHF
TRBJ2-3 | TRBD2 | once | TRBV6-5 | TGTGCCAGCAGTTATCGCGGGAGTGGATCCACAGATACGCAGTATTTT | CASSYRGSGSTDTQYF
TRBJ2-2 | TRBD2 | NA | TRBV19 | TGTGCCAGTAGTATGGGACTAGCCCCCGGGGAGCTGTTTTTT | CASSMGLAPGELFF
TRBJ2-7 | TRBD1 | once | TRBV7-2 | TGTGCCAGCAGTCGGACAGGGGACAGTTCCTACGAGCAGTACTTC | CASSRTGDSSYEQYF
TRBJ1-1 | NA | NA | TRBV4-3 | TGCGCCAGCAGCCAAGAGCCAGACTGGAACACTGAAGCTTTCTTT | CASSQEPDWNTEAFF
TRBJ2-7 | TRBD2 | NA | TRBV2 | TGTGCCAGCAAACCGGGACTAGCGGGAGGGCCGGACAACGAGCAGTACTTC | CASKPGLAGGPDNEQYF
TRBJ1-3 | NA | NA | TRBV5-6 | TGTGCCAGCAGCTTTGGCGGCGGCCTTAACACCATATATTTT | CASSFGGGLNTIYF
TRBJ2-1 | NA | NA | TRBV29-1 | TGCAGCGTTGACCCCCGGGGCTACAATGAGCAGTTCTTC | CSVDPRGYNEQFF
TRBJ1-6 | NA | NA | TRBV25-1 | TGTGCCAGCAGTGTGGCCCCGAAGTCACCCCTCCACTTT | CASSVAPKSPLHF
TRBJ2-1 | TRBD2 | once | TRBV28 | TGTGCCAGCAGTACCGGGACTATCTTAAATGAGCAGTTCTTC | CASSTGTILNEQFF
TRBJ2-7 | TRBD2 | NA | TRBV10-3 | TGTGCCATCAGTCCGGGACTAGCGGGAGATAAGCAGTACTTC | CAISPGLAGDKQYF
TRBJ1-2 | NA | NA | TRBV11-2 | TGTGCCAGCAGCTTAAGGGGCCCATCACGGGGCTACACCTTC | CASSLRGPSRGYTF
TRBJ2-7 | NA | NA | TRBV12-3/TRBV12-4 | TGTGCCAGCAGAACCACTAGGGATGAGCAGTACTTC | CASRTTRDEQYF
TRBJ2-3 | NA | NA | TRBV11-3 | TGTGCCAGCAGCTTTTCCGGGACTAGCACAGATACGCAGTATTTT | CASSFSGTSTDTQYF
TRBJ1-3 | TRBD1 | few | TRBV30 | TGTGCCTGGGACAGGGAACGAAACACCATATATTTT | CAWDRERNTIYF
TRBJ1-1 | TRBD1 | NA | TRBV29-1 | TGCAGCGTTACCCAAGTGGAGGGGGCGCTATCGCAGCGGAACACTGAAGCTTTCTTT | CSVTQVEGALSQRNTEAFF